These T cell receptor beta chains were read from a single sample in a study of cytomegalovirus exposure and HLA in healthy donors. TCRdb keeps only in-frame clones here, not all; method: immunoSEQ multiplex PCR. This sample has over 150,000 clones, with about four fifths found just once. The sequenced sample was PBMCs. The receptors were gathered from a man aged 18 to 30 in good health and CMV-seronegative. Both conserved end residues are part of each CDR3. The D gene is left open where the match is weak. Clone size is stated in some rows and not others, as once, few, many or a class when expanded.

D gene: TRBD1; clone size: NA; V gene: TRBV2; J gene: TRBJ1-5; CDR3 protein: CASSGPPRQGSRTLYNQPQHF; CDR3 DNA: TGTGCCAGCAGTGGACCCCCGAGACAGGGATCTCGAACTCTCTATAATCAGCCCCAGCATTTT
D gene: TRBD1; clone size: NA; V gene: TRBV18; J gene: TRBJ2-7; CDR3 protein: CASSPGQGFYEQYF; CDR3 DNA: TGTGCCAGCTCACCGGGACAGGGGTTCTACGAGCAGTACTTC
D gene: TRBD1; clone size: few; V gene: TRBV15; J gene: TRBJ1-6; CDR3 protein: CATSRKGQDNSPLHF; CDR3 DNA: TGTGCCACCAGCAGAAAGGGACAGGATAATTCACCCCTCCACTTT
D gene: TRBD1; clone size: NA; V gene: TRBV12-5; J gene: TRBJ2-2; CDR3 protein: CASGLRDRGYKAGLFF; CDR3 DNA: TGTGCTAGTGGTTTACGGGACAGGGGTTACAAGGCGGGGCTGTTTTTT
D gene: NA; clone size: NA; V gene: TRBV4-2; J gene: TRBJ2-3; CDR3 protein: CASSPSLVGTDTQYF; CDR3 DNA: TGTGCCAGCAGCCCCTCGCTAGTCGGCACAGATACGCAGTATTTT
D gene: TRBD1; clone size: NA; V gene: TRBV27; J gene: TRBJ2-1; CDR3 protein: CASSPRTGAYNEQFF; CDR3 DNA: TGTGCCAGCAGTCCCCGGACAGGGGCCTACAATGAGCAGTTCTTC
D gene: TRBD2; clone size: NA; V gene: TRBV7-6; J gene: TRBJ2-7; CDR3 protein: CASGQKRGLSYEQYF; CDR3 DNA: TGTGCCAGCGGACAAAAGCGGGGGCTTTCCTACGAGCAGTACTTC
D gene: NA; clone size: few; V gene: TRBV13; J gene: TRBJ1-1; CDR3 protein: CASISTAYTEAFF; CDR3 DNA: TGTGCCAGCATCTCTACTGCCTACACTGAAGCTTTCTTT
D gene: NA; clone size: few; V gene: TRBV11-2; J gene: TRBJ2-3; CDR3 protein: CASSLVLWELADTQYF; CDR3 DNA: TGTGCCAGCAGCTTAGTGCTTTGGGAGCTCGCAGATACGCAGTATTTT
D gene: NA; clone size: NA; V gene: TRBV2; J gene: TRBJ2-7; CDR3 protein: CASRGENEQYF; CDR3 DNA: TGTGCCAGCAGAGGAGAAAACGAGCAGTACTTC
D gene: NA; clone size: few; V gene: TRBV27; J gene: TRBJ2-4; CDR3 protein: CASSLSSSIRLAKNIQYF; CDR3 DNA: TGTGCCAGCAGTTTATCGAGTAGTATCCGCCTAGCCAAAAACATTCAGTACTTC
D gene: NA; clone size: few; V gene: TRBV5-4; J gene: TRBJ2-5; CDR3 protein: CASSLGTEETQYF; CDR3 DNA: TGTGCCAGCAGCTTGGGGACAGAGGAGACCCAGTACTTC
D gene: TRBD1; clone size: NA; V gene: TRBV6-1; J gene: TRBJ1-1; CDR3 protein: CASSENRGAFF; CDR3 DNA: TGTGCCAGCAGTGAGAACAGGGGAGCTTTCTTT
D gene: TRBD1; clone size: NA; V gene: TRBV5-6; J gene: TRBJ2-1; CDR3 protein: CASSLGTGFVSSYNEQFF; CDR3 DNA: TGTGCCAGCAGCTTGGGGACAGGGTTTGTTTCGTCCTACAATGAGCAGTTCTTC
D gene: TRBD1; clone size: NA; V gene: TRBV4-3; J gene: TRBJ2-3; CDR3 protein: CASSPRDRGGTDTQYF; CDR3 DNA: TGCGCCAGCAGCCCGAGGGACAGGGGAGGGACAGATACGCAGTATTTT
D gene: NA; clone size: NA; V gene: TRBV5-5; J gene: TRBJ2-2; CDR3 protein: CASSLDSPSAGELFF; CDR3 DNA: TGTGCCAGCAGCTTGGACAGTCCGTCGGCAGGGGAGCTGTTTTTT
D gene: NA; clone size: NA; V gene: TRBV7-3; J gene: TRBJ1-5; CDR3 protein: CASSVGGEGQPQHF; CDR3 DNA: TGTGCCAGCAGCGTTGGGGGGGAGGGTCAGCCCCAGCATTTT
D gene: NA; clone size: NA; V gene: TRBV7-2; J gene: TRBJ1-5; CDR3 protein: CASSLVGMAGYGNQPQHF; CDR3 DNA: TGTGCCAGCAGCTTAGTGGGTATGGCAGGGTACGGCAATCAGCCCCAGCATTTT
D gene: NA; clone size: NA; V gene: TRBV5-1; J gene: TRBJ2-2; CDR3 protein: CASSLTGTSAGELFF; CDR3 DNA: TGCGCCAGCAGCTTGACAGGGACCAGCGCCGGGGAGCTGTTTTTT
D gene: TRBD2; clone size: few; V gene: TRBV7-9; J gene: TRBJ2-5; CDR3 protein: CASGELAGGAVGTQYF; CDR3 DNA: TGTGCCTCCGGAGAACTAGCGGGGGGTGCGGTCGGGACCCAGTACTTC
D gene: NA; clone size: NA; V gene: TRBV9; J gene: TRBJ1-2; CDR3 protein: CASSVVPQGYGYTF; CDR3 DNA: TGTGCCAGCAGCGTAGTCCCCCAGGGGTATGGCTACACCTTC
D gene: NA; clone size: few; V gene: TRBV9; J gene: TRBJ2-6; CDR3 protein: CASSQGHFSGANVLTF; CDR3 DNA: TGTGCCAGCAGCCAAGGACATTTCTCTGGGGCCAACGTCCTGACTTTC
D gene: NA; clone size: few; V gene: TRBV2; J gene: TRBJ1-1; CDR3 protein: CASSESQAEAFF; CDR3 DNA: TGTGCCAGCAGTGAAAGCCAGGCTGAAGCTTTCTTT
D gene: NA; clone size: NA; V gene: TRBV30; J gene: TRBJ1-5; CDR3 protein: CAWSYEADQPQHF; CDR3 DNA: TGTGCCTGGAGTTACGAGGCGGATCAGCCCCAGCATTTT
D gene: NA; clone size: few; V gene: TRBV11-2; J gene: TRBJ1-3; CDR3 protein: CASSLVAGNTIYF; CDR3 DNA: TGTGCCAGCAGCTTAGTAGCGGGAAACACCATATATTTT
D gene: TRBD1; clone size: NA; V gene: TRBV5-1; J gene: TRBJ2-2; CDR3 protein: CASSTLQGATGELFF; CDR3 DNA: TGCGCCAGCAGCACACTACAGGGGGCCACCGGGGAGCTGTTTTTT
D gene: NA; clone size: few; V gene: TRBV6-5; J gene: TRBJ1-5; CDR3 protein: CASSRFREVQPQHF; CDR3 DNA: TGTGCCAGCAGTCGATTCAGGGAAGTTCAGCCCCAGCATTTT
D gene: NA; clone size: once; V gene: TRBV28; J gene: TRBJ2-6; CDR3 protein: CASSLGPSGANGLTF; CDR3 DNA: TGTGCCAGCAGTTTGGGCCCGTCTGGGGCCAACGGCCTGACTTTC
D gene: TRBD1; clone size: few; V gene: TRBV7-9; J gene: TRBJ2-3; CDR3 protein: CASSPIGTGGPDTQYF; CDR3 DNA: TGTGCCAGCAGCCCTATAGGGACAGGGGGTCCAGATACGCAGTATTTT
D gene: NA; clone size: NA; V gene: TRBV7-9; J gene: TRBJ1-2; CDR3 protein: CASSHAVPLNYGYTF; CDR3 DNA: TGTGCCAGCAGCCACGCGGTTCCCCTTAACTATGGCTACACCTTC
D gene: NA; clone size: few; V gene: TRBV19; J gene: TRBJ1-5; CDR3 protein: CASSASAGRYSNQPQHF; CDR3 DNA: TGTGCCAGTAGCGCATCGGCGGGCCGATATAGCAATCAGCCCCAGCATTTT
D gene: NA; clone size: NA; V gene: TRBV7-9; J gene: TRBJ1-1; CDR3 protein: CASSITTGFEPEAFF; CDR3 DNA: TGTGCCAGCAGCATAACTACAGGGTTCGAGCCTGAAGCTTTCTTT
D gene: TRBD2; clone size: NA; V gene: TRBV30; J gene: TRBJ2-5; CDR3 protein: CAWEGTSGGNQYF; CDR3 DNA: TGTGCCTGGGAAGGGACTAGCGGGGGAAACCAGTACTTC
D gene: NA; clone size: few; V gene: TRBV28; J gene: TRBJ2-1; CDR3 protein: CASSLQGKYYNEQFF; CDR3 DNA: TGTGCCAGCAGTTTACAGGGGAAGTACTACAATGAGCAGTTCTTC